This entry lists 15 T cell receptor beta chains sequenced from one sample in a study of T cells in Graves' hyperthyroidism and ophthalmopathy. The source material, RNA transcripts, was used to amplify TCR beta CDR3 regions. When the TCR CDR3 underwent first-round RT-PCR, the HTBI primer set was used. TCRdb re-called the multiplex PCR reads with MiXCR, one entry per CDR3 protein. Of approximately 560,000 distinct CDR3 sequences listed, 15% to 19% are singletons. The sequenced material came from blood. These receptors all stem from a woman in her 30s with Graves' hyperthyroidism.

This clonotype was picked up a small number of times. This chain joins TRBV28 and TRBJ1-6; D unresolved. CDR1 and CDR2 (germline): MDHEN, SYDVKM. The CDR3 has 16 residues. Deletions cut 7 bases from V and 0 bases from J, with 13 bases between. The chain's CDR3 is CASTSFPSSYNSPLHF. The CDR3, as DNA: TGTGCCAGCACCTCGTTTCCTAGCTCCTATAATTCACCCCTCCACTTT.

This clonotype was observed a handful of times. The chain employs TRBV7-9 and TRBJ1-4; perhaps TRBD1 as D (6 bases). Germline V CDR1 and CDR2: SEHNR, FQNEAQ (reference sequence). The CDR3 has 13 amino acids. The V and J ends lost 8 bases and 6 bases respectively, with 13 bases between them. CDR3 nucleotides: TGTGCCAGCGGGGGCAGTCGGCATGAAAAACTGTTTTTT. It translates to CASGGSRHEKLFF.

V and J are TRBV5-1 and TRBJ1-1, with D possibly matching TRBD1 (5 bases). This CDR3 region has 12 residues. From germline, CDR1 is SGHRS and CDR2 YFSETQ. The V end was cut by 7 bases, the J end by 7 bases, with 14 bases between. The CDR3 coding sequence is TGCGCCAGCTCCGGGACGGTTATTGAAGCTTTCTTT. Amino acids: CASSGTVIEAFF.

This clonotype was counted ten times or more. The rearrangement uses TRBV11-1 and TRBJ2-1; perhaps TRBD1 as D (5 bases). V shed 5 bases and J shed 2 bases, with 16 bases lying between them. The length of the CDR3 is 16 residues. Germline CDR1 and CDR2: SGHAT and FQDESV (reference sequence). The CDR3, as DNA: TGTGCCAGCAGCAAGAAGCAGGGTCGCCCCTACAATGAGCAGTTCTTC. This gives the protein CASSKKQGRPYNEQFF.

This clonotype was picked up many times. The rearrangement links TRBV12-3 or TRBV12-4 to TRBJ2-1; 13 bases map to TRBD2. After removal of 5 bases from V and 5 bases from J, the junction contained 6 bases not matched to a gene. This CDR3 contains 16 residues. CDR3 residues: CASSSLGTSGDNEQFF. The CDR3 DNA sequence: TGTGCCAGCAGTAGTCTCGGGACTAGCGGGGACAATGAGCAGTTCTTC.

This clonotype has only a few counts. V gene TRBV6-1 combines with J gene TRBJ2-7; D remains unclear. The length of the CDR3 is 14 residues. V lost 5 bases and J lost 1, with 12 bases in between. Germline V gene sequence: CDR1 MNHNS, CDR2 SASEGT. The CDR3 loop reads CASSRRVESYEQYF. The CDR3 region has the DNA TGTGCCAGCAGTCGACGGGTGGAATCCTACGAGCAGTACTTC.

This clonotype has at least ten counts. The gene calls are TRBV20-1 and TRBJ2-1, with 7 bases identical to TRBD2. Trimming at V came to 4 bases and at J to 3 bases, leaving 9 bases not matched to a gene. The germline V gene encodes CDR1 DFQATT and CDR2 SNEGSKA (reference sequence). The CDR3 is 15 amino acids. CDR3 amino acids: CSAIPQGGSYNEQFF. The DNA of the CDR3 is TGCAGTGCTATACCCCAGGGCGGGAGCTACAATGAGCAGTTCTTC.

In this sample, this clonotype turned up many times. This chain links TRBV30 with TRBJ2-1; tentatively, D is TRBD1 (6 bases). The germline V gene has CDR1 GTSNPN and CDR2 SVGIG (reference sequence). The CDR3 has 14 amino acids. The V gene lost 3 bases and the J gene lost 2 bases, with 11 bases spanning the gap. The CDR3 region is CAWRGYRAYNEQFF. CDR3 coding DNA: TGTGCCTGGAGAGGCTACAGGGCCTACAATGAGCAGTTCTTC.

The V gene is TRBV20-1, the J gene TRBJ2-5, with 14 bases matching TRBD2. The CDR3 length is 14 residues. The J segment lost 5 bases and the V segment lost 1 base, leaving 0 bases of the junction unmatched. Germline values: CDR1 DFQATT, CDR2 SNEGSKA (reference sequence). The CDR3 spells CSARGLAGGETQYF. The CDR3 nucleotides are TGCAGTGCTAGAGGACTAGCGGGAGGGGAGACCCAGTACTTC.

This clonotype was picked up a small number of times. The chain uses TRBV3-1 and TRBJ1-5; D gene uncertain. The CDR3 runs to 15 residues. Germline V CDR1 and CDR2: LGHDT, YNNKEL (reference sequence). Trimming removed 0 bases at V and 7 bases at J, with 13 bases between. The DNA for the CDR3 is TGTGCCAGCAGCCAAGATCTCGCAGTGAACCAGCCCCAGCATTTT. This encodes CASSQDLAVNQPQHF.

This clonotype was seen ten or more times. V gene TRBV20-1 combines with J gene TRBJ1-6; the D is unclear. CDR1 is DFQATT and CDR2 is SNEGSKA in the germline V gene (reference sequence). V lost 3 bases and J 1 base, leaving 10 bases between the germline ends. The CDR3 contains 15 residues. The CDR3 loop is CSARIRGSYNSPLHF. CDR3 sequence (DNA): TGCAGTGCTAGGATCCGGGGATCCTATAATTCACCCCTCCACTTT.

This clonotype was counted only a few times. The chain links TRBV7-2 to TRBJ2-7, with 10 bases identical to TRBD2. The trim removed 1 base at V and 5 bases at J, leaving 8 bases unmatched. This CDR3 has 16 residues. Germline assignment: CDR1 SGHTA and CDR2 FQGNSA. The CDR3 here is CASSLVASGRIHEQYF. CDR3 nucleotides: TGTGCCAGCAGCTTAGTGGCTAGCGGGAGAATCCACGAGCAGTACTTC.

The chain recombines TRBV12-3 or TRBV12-4 with TRBJ2-3; 7 bases are shared with TRBD1. CDR3 length: 14 residues. Trimming at V came to 7 bases and at J to 11 bases, leaving 15 bases not matched to a gene. The chain's CDR3 is CASTKLLQGLRQYF. CDR3 coding DNA: TGTGCCAGCACCAAATTATTACAGGGGTTAAGGCAGTATTTT.

This clonotype came up a few times. V and J are TRBV25-1 and TRBJ2-5; weak D call: TRBD2 (6 bases). The V end was cut by 2 bases, the J end by 1 base, with 11 bases between. Germline assignment: CDR1 MGHDK and CDR2 SYGVNS. The CDR3 length is 15 residues. The CDR3 nucleotides are TGTGCCAGCAGTGAAGGTCCGGGGGTCCAAGAGACCCAGTACTTC. Translation: CASSEGPGVQETQYF.

This clonotype has a count of ten or more. The chain carries TRBV6-2 or TRBV6-3 and TRBJ2-1, with D tentatively TRBD2 (5 bases). The CDR3 totals 14 residues. The germline V gene has CDR1 MNHEY and CDR2 SVGEGT. Trimming removed 6 bases at V and 8 bases at J, with 17 bases between. CDR3 region: CASSPRPTSDEQFF. The CDR3 nucleotides are TGTGCCAGCAGCCCACGACCTACTAGTGATGAGCAGTTCTTC.